Following are 16 T cell receptor beta chains from one sample sequenced in a study of cytomegalovirus exposure and HLA in healthy donors. The PCR used 60 Vbeta and 13 Jbeta primers. Profiling relied on immunoSEQ multiplex PCR, and the TCRdb table lists in-frame clones only, not all of them. Of about 40,000 clones in the sample, 75% to 90% were seen once. The sequencing sample was made of PBMCs. The receptors stem from a woman aged 35 to 49 in good health and CMV-seropositive.

The gene calls are TRBV6-1 and TRBJ2-2, with D perhaps matching TRBD2 (6 bases). V was cut by 11 bases and J by 5 bases, with 18 bases left in between. Germline-derived CDR1 and CDR2 are MNHNS and SASEGT. The CDR3 sequence is 14 residues long. The chain's CDR3 is CAAALGGETGELFF. Written as DNA, the CDR3 is TGTGCCGCCGCGTTGGGAGGCGAGACCGGGGAGCTGTTTTTT.

The V call is TRBV7-2, the J call TRBJ2-5, with a tentative D call TRBD2 (5 bases). CDR3 length equals 16 residues. The germline V gene encodes CDR1 SGHTA and CDR2 FQGNSA. Trimming removed 5 bases at V and 3 bases at J, with 19 bases between. CDR3 sequence: CASSPAWTGEKETQYF. In DNA form, the CDR3 reads TGTGCCAGCAGCCCCGCGTGGACCGGGGAAAAAGAGACCCAGTACTTC.

This chain joins TRBV4-2 and TRBJ2-2; 9 nucleotides align to TRBD2. The CDR3 has 17 amino acids. The ends lost 0 bases at V and 3 bases at J; junction bases unmatched: 5. CDR1 and CDR2 from the germline V gene are LGHNA and YNFKEQ. CDR3 nucleotides: TGTGCCAGCAGCCAAGATTGGGGCGGGGGGGACACCGGGGAGCTGTTTTTT. Its translation: CASSQDWGGGDTGELFF.

The chain employs TRBV6-6 and TRBJ2-1; 8 bases line up with TRBD2. The length of the CDR3 is 16 residues. Germline lookup yields CDR1 MNHNY and CDR2 SVGAGI (reference sequence). J gave up 8 bases and V 6 bases, and 15 bases lay outside the gene matches. The CDR3 spells CASRYGGGSGTDEQFF. CDR3 bases: TGTGCCAGCAGGTACGGCGGGGGGAGTGGAACGGATGAGCAGTTCTTC.

The chain carries TRBV21-1 and TRBJ2-1; the table's D call of TRBD2 was not tested on the DNA. TRBV21-1 is reported as a pseudogene. The CDR3 is made up of 15 amino acids. In DNA form, the CDR3 reads TGTGCCAGCAGCAATACTGTGGGGGGAAGTGGGGAGCAGTTCTTC. This sequence encodes CASSNTVGGSGEQFF.

V gene TRBV7-2 combines with J gene TRBJ2-1; 9 bases fit TRBD2. CDR3 size: 15 residues. The J segment lost 9 bases and the V segment lost 1 base, leaving 7 bases of the junction unmatched. Germline V gene lookup returns CDR1 SGHTA and CDR2 FQGNSA. Here the CDR3 reads CASSLGGGARGEQFF. For the CDR3, the DNA is TGTGCCAGCAGCTTAGGCGGGGGGGCCCGAGGTGAGCAGTTCTTC.

V gene TRBV19 combines with J gene TRBJ1-2, with TRBD1 as a possible D gene (5 bases). The germline V gene encodes CDR1 LNHDA and CDR2 SQIVND (reference sequence). Trimming took 2 bases from V and 5 from J, leaving 15 bases between them. This CDR3 comprises 15 residues. CDR3 sequence: CASSIFTTGDYGYTF. DNA for the CDR3: TGTGCCAGTAGTATATTCACCACAGGCGATTATGGCTACACCTTC.

The chain has TRBV18 and TRBJ2-7, with D tentatively TRBD1 (5 bases). V was cut by 3 bases and J by 3 bases, with 6 bases left in between. The CDR3 consists of 12 residues. Germline V gene lookup returns CDR1 KGHSH and CDR2 LQKENI. In DNA form, the CDR3 reads TGTGCCAGCTCACCCGACAGCTACGAGCAGTACTTC. Translation gives CASSPDSYEQYF.

V usage is TRBV7-2 and J usage is TRBJ2-3, with TRBD2 identical over 15 bases. The germline CDR1 and CDR2 sequences are SGHTA and FQGNSA. Trimming removed 4 bases from V and 7 bases from J; junction bases left unmatched: 6. The CDR3 loop spans 16 amino acids. The CDR3 is CASSSGLAGGLNTQYF. The CDR3 DNA reads TGTGCCAGCAGCTCGGGACTAGCGGGGGGCCTCAATACGCAGTATTTT.

The chain has TRBV9 and TRBJ2-1; D may be TRBD2 (6 bases). With 3 bases removed from V and 0 bases from J, the gap between germline ends came to 13 bases. The CDR3 loop spans 16 amino acids. CDR1 SGDLS and CDR2 YYNGEE come from the germline V gene. The chain's CDR3 is CASSGGVHPSYNEQFF. CDR3 sequence (DNA): TGTGCCAGCAGCGGGGGGGTCCATCCCTCCTACAATGAGCAGTTCTTC. Filled out from reference TRBV9 and TRBJ2-1, the complete variable domain reads DSGVTQTPKHLITATGQRVTLRCSPRSGDLSVYWYQQSLDQGLQFLIQYYNGEERAKGNILERFSAQQFPDLHSELNLSSLELGDSALYFCASSGGVHPSYNEQFFGPGTRLTVL.

In this sample, this clone turned up once. The CDR3 nucleotides are TGTGCCAGCAGCCCCCACGCAGAAGAGCAGTACTTC. Protein sequence: CASSPHAEEQYF. The rearrangement links TRBV7-9 to TRBJ2-7; D remains unclear. From germline, CDR1 is SEHNR and CDR2 FQNEAQ (reference sequence). CDR3 length: 12 amino acids. The V gene lost 5 bases and the J gene lost 7 bases, with 12 bases spanning the gap.

This chain uses TRBV10-3 with TRBJ1-5, with 7 positions matching TRBD1. V trimming: 6 bases; J trimming: 0 bases; junction bases outside the gene matches: 11. Germline V CDR1 and CDR2: ENHRY, SYGVKD. The CDR3 is made up of 17 amino acids. The CDR3 region is CAISPGQMGSSNQPQHF. The CDR3 nucleotides read TGTGCCATCAGCCCGGGACAGATGGGCTCTAGCAATCAGCCCCAGCATTTT.

The rearrangement uses TRBV27 and TRBJ1-5, with 7 bases that match TRBD1. The CDR3 runs 15 residues. CDR1 and CDR2 from the germline V gene are MNHEY and SMNVEV (reference sequence). V gave up 4 bases and J gave up 2 bases; unmatched junction bases: 5. DNA for the CDR3: TGTGCCAGCAGTTCGTGGACAGGAGGCAATCAGCCCCAGCATTTT. This encodes CASSSWTGGNQPQHF.

V usage is TRBV6-6 and J usage is TRBJ1-2; D is unclear. The germline V gene has CDR1 MNHNY and CDR2 SVGAGI (reference sequence). Trimming stripped 4 bases from V and 5 bases from J, with 17 bases between. There are 15 residues in the CDR3. CDR3 protein: CASSSTVDNLYGYTF. The CDR3, as DNA: TGTGCCAGCAGTTCAACGGTTGACAATCTATATGGCTACACCTTC.

This chain links TRBV2 with TRBJ2-3, with unresolved D. The CDR3 has 13 amino acids. With 6 bases removed from V and 2 bases from J, the gap between germline ends came to 9 bases. Germline V lookup: CDR1 SNHLY, CDR2 FYNNEI. The chain's CDR3 is CASRVEVTDTQYF. As DNA, the CDR3 is TGTGCCAGCAGGGTAGAAGTCACAGATACGCAGTATTTT.

About this clone itself: This CDR3 is also generated by other DNA sequences in the sample. The rearrangement links TRBV18 to TRBJ1-4; the match to TRBD1 covers 7 bases. The CDR3 contains 15 residues. Trimming took 2 bases from V and 4 from J; bases not matched to a gene: 4. Germline V gene sequence: CDR1 KGHSH, CDR2 LQKENI. This CDR3 reads CASSPRGQSNEKLFF. CDR3 nucleotide sequence: TGTGCCAGCTCACCAAGGGGACAGAGTAATGAAAAACTGTTTTTT.